The rows below give T cell receptor beta chains drawn from one sample of a study of beta chain features in type 1 diabetes. The protocol was immunoSEQ multiplex PCR, while the TCRdb copy is restricted to in-frame clones and leaves out a portion. This sample has 95,000 to 150,000 clones, with about a sixth found just once. Sequencing input: central memory CD4+ T cells from blood. The receptors derive from a man younger than 45 with type 1 diabetes. Both conserved end residues are part of each CDR3. A D gene is named only where the DNA matches it firmly. Clone size, where shown, is once, few, many, or a class for clones that have expanded.

D	V	J	size	DNA	CDR3
.	TRBV30	TRBJ2-7	.	TGTGCCTGGAGTGTAGGACCCTACGGGGAGCAGTACTTC	CAWSVGPYGEQYF
.	TRBV29-1	TRBJ1-1	few	TGCAGCGTCATGACTGGACTACCGGGGACTGAAGCTTTCTTT	CSVMTGLPGTEAFF
TRBD1	TRBV7-2	TRBJ1-1	few	TGTGCCAGCAGCCCGGGACAGATGAACACTGAAGCTTTCTTT	CASSPGQMNTEAFF
TRBD1	TRBV27	TRBJ1-5	.	TGTGCCAGCAGTCCCGGGACAGATAGCAATCAGCCCCAGCATTTT	CASSPGTDSNQPQHF
.	TRBV27	TRBJ2-3	.	TGTGCCAGCAGTGGTCCTAGCACAGATACGCAGTATTTT	CASSGPSTDTQYF
.	TRBV11-3	TRBJ2-7	.	TGTGCCAGCAGCTTAGAGGGGAGTACAGGGACCTACGAGCAGTACTTC	CASSLEGSTGTYEQYF
.	TRBV28	TRBJ1-4	.	TGTGCCAGCAGTCCTCAGACACTAAGAGGCGAAAAACTGTTTTTT	CASSPQTLRGEKLFF
TRBD1	TRBV6-5	TRBJ2-1	.	TGTGCCAGCAGCCCTGAATGGGACAGGGGTCAGTTCTTC	CASSPEWDRGQFF
TRBD1	TRBV6-6	TRBJ1-2	.	TGTGCCAGCAGTTACTCAGGACAGGGAGACTATGGCTACACCTTC	CASSYSGQGDYGYTF
.	TRBV25-1	TRBJ2-4	few	TGTGCCAGCAGCCCACTAATACAGAATATCTCCAAAAACATTCAGTACTTC	CASSPLIQNISKNIQYF
.	TRBV20-1	TRBJ2-5	once	TGCAGTGCTACTCCCAGTAAGACCCAGTACTTC	CSATPSKTQYF
TRBD1	TRBV6-5	TRBJ2-7	.	TGTGCCAGCAGTTCAACAGGACAGGGAACCTACGAGCAGTACTTC	CASSSTGQGTYEQYF
TRBD1	TRBV10-3	TRBJ1-5	.	TGTGCCATCAGCCAGACAGGGGAGGGTCAGCCCCAGCATTTT	CAISQTGEGQPQHF
.	TRBV7-2	TRBJ2-7	few	TGTGCCAGCAGCTCGGAGGACTTTATGGGAGAGCAGTACTTC	CASSSEDFMGEQYF
.	TRBV11-3	TRBJ2-3	.	TGTGCCAGCAGCTTAGGGGAGACGCAGTATTTT	CASSLGETQYF
.	TRBV27	TRBJ2-5	few	TGTGCCAGCAGGAGGAAAGTCCAGGGGCCAGAGACCCAGTACTTC	CASRRKVQGPETQYF
TRBD2	TRBV7-2	TRBJ2-5	.	TGTGCCAGCAGCTCAGGCCTGGCGGGGGGGCAAGAGACCCAGTACTTC	CASSSGLAGGQETQYF
TRBD1	TRBV7-9	TRBJ2-3	few	TGTGCCAGCAGCAACCGACAGGGGGCGTATTTTGGCACAGATACGCAGTATTTT	CASSNRQGAYFGTDTQYF
.	TRBV25-1	TRBJ1-4	.	TGTGCCAGCAGCGAGGCAGGGGAAGACGAAAAACTGTTTTTT	CASSEAGEDEKLFF
.	TRBV7-8	TRBJ1-4	.	TGTGCCAGCAGCTTGTCCAGGGCGAAGGAAAAACTGTTTTTT	CASSLSRAKEKLFF
.	TRBV5-4	TRBJ2-7	.	TGTGCCAGCAGCCTCCCGGTGGGGGTGGCCTACGAGCAGTACTTC	CASSLPVGVAYEQYF
.	TRBV7-2	TRBJ2-1	.	TGTGCCAGCAGCCGCCTCCCCGGGGAGCAGTTCTTC	CASSRLPGEQFF
.	TRBV2	TRBJ2-3	.	TGTGCCAGCAGTCCTACGACAGCCACAGATACGCAGTATTTT	CASSPTTATDTQYF